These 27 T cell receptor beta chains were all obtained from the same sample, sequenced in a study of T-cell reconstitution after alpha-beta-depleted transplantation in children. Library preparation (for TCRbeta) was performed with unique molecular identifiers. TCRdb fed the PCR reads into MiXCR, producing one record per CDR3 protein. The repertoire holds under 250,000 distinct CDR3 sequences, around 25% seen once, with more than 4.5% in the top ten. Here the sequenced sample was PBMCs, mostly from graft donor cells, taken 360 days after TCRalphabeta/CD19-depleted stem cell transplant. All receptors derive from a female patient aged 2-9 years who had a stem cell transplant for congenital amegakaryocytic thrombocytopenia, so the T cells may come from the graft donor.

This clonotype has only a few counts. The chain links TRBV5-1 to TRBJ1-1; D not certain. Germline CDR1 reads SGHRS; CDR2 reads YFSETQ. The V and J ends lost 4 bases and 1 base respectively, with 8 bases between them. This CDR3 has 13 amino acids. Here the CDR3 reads CASSTRQNTEAFF. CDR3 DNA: TGCGCCAGCAGCACCAGACAGAACACTGAAGCTTTCTTT.

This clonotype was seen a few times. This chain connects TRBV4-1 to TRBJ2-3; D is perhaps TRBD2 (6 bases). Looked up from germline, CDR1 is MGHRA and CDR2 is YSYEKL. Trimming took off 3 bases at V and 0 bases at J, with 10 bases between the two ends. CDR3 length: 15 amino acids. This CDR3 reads CASSQGTASTDTQYF. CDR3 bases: TGCGCCAGCAGCCAGGGGACTGCGAGCACAGATACGCAGTATTTT.

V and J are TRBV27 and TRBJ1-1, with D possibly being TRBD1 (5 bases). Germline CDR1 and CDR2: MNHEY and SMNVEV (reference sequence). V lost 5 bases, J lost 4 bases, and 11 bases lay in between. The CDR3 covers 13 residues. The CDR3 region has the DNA TGTGCCAGCAGTCTAACAGGAATCACTGAAGCTTTCTTT. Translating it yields CASSLTGITEAFF.

The CDR3 region has the DNA TGTGCCAGCAGATGGGAGCAGGGAGGCTATAATTCACCCCTCCACTTT. Its translation is CASRWEQGGYNSPLHF. The V and J genes are TRBV28 and TRBJ1-6, with TRBD1 as a possible D gene (5 bases). V was shortened by 6 bases and J by 3 bases, with 15 bases between the two germline ends. CDR1 is MDHEN and CDR2 is SYDVKM in the germline V gene. The CDR3 extends over 16 amino acids.

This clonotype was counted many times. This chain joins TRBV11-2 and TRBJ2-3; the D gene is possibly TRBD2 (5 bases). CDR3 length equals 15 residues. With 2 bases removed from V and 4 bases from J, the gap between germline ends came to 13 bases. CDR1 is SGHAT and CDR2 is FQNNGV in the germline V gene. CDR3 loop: CASSLNAGGPDTQYF. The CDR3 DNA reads TGTGCCAGCAGCTTAAACGCGGGCGGCCCAGATACGCAGTATTTT.

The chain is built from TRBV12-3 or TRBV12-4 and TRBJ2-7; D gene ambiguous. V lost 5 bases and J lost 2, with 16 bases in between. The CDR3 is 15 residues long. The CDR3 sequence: CASSKFGWEPYEQYF. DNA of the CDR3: TGTGCCAGCAGTAAGTTCGGATGGGAACCCTACGAGCAGTACTTC.

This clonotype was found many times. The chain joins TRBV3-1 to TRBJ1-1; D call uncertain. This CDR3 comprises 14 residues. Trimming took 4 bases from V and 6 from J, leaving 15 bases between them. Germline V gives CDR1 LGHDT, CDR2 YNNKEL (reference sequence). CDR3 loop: CASSLQDRESEAFF. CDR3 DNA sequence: TGTGCCAGCAGCCTACAAGATAGGGAGTCTGAAGCTTTCTTT.

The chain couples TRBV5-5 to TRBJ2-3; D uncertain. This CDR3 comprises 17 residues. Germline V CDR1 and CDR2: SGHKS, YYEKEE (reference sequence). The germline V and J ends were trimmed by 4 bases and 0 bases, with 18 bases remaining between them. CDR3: CASSPALGHTSTDTQYF. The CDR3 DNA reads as TGTGCCAGCAGCCCAGCCCTAGGGCATACTAGCACAGATACGCAGTATTTT.

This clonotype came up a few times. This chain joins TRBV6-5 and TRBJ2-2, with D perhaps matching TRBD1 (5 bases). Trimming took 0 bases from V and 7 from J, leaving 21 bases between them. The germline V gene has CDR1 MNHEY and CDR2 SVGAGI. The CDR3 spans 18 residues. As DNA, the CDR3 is TGTGCCAGCAGTTACTCGGTATCCAGGGAAAAGTACGGCGGGGAGCTGTTTTTT. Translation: CASSYSVSREKYGGELFF.

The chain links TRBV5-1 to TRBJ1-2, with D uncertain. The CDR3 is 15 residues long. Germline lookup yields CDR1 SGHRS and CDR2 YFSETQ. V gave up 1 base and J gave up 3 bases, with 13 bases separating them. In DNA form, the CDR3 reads TGCGCCAGCAGCTTGTCGCGGGGAAGGGACTATGGCTACACCTTC. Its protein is CASSLSRGRDYGYTF.

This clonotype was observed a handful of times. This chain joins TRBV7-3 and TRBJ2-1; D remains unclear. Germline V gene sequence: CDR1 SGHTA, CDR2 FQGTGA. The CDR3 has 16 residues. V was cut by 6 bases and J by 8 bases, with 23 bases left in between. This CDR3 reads CASRSTGSSPSDEQFF. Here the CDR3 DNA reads TGTGCCAGCAGATCAACCGGGTCTTCTCCTTCCGATGAGCAGTTCTTC.

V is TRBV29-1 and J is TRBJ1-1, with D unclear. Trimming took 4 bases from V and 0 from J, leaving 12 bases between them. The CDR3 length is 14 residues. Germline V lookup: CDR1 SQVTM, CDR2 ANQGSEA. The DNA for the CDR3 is TGCAGCGTTGTCGTCCTGCGGATGAACACTGAAGCTTTCTTT. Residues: CSVVVLRMNTEAFF.

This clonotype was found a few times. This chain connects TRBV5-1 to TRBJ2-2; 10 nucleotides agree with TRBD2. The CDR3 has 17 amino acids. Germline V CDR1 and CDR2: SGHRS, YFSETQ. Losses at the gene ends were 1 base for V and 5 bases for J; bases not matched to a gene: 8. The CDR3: CASSLLSGGAVTGELFF. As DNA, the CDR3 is TGCGCCAGCAGCTTGTTGAGCGGGGGGGCGGTGACCGGGGAGCTGTTTTTT.

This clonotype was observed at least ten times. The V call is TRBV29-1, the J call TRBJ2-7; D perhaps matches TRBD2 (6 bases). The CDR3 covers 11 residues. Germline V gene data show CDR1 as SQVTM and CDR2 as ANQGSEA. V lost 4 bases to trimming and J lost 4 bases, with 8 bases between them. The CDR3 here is CSVGREYEQYF. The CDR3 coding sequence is TGCAGCGTTGGCCGGGAGTACGAGCAGTACTTC.

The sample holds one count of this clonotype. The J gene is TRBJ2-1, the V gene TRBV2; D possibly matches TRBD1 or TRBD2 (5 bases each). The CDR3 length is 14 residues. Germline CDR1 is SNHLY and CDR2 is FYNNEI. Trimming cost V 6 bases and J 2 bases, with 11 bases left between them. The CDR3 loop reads CASRLLGAYNEQFF. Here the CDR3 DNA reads TGTGCCAGCAGGTTATTGGGGGCCTACAATGAGCAGTTCTTC.

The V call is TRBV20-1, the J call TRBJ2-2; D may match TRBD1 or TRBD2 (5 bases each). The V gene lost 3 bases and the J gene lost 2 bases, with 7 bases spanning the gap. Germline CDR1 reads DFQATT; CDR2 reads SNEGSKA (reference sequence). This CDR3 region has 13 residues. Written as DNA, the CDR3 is TGCAGTGCTAGCGGGGCTAACACCGGGGAGCTGTTTTTT. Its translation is CSASGANTGELFF.

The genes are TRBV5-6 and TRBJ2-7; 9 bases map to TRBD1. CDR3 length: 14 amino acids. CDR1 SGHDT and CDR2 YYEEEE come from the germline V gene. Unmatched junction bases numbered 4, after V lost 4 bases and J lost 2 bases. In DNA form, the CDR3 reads TGTGCCAGCAGCCGACGGACAGGGGCCTACGAGCAGTACTTC. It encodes CASSRRTGAYEQYF.

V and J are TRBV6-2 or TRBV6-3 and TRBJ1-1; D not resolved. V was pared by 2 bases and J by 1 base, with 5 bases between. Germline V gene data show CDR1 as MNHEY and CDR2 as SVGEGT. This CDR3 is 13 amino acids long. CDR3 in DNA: TGTGCCAGCAGTTACCGGCAGAACACTGAAGCTTTCTTT. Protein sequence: CASSYRQNTEAFF.

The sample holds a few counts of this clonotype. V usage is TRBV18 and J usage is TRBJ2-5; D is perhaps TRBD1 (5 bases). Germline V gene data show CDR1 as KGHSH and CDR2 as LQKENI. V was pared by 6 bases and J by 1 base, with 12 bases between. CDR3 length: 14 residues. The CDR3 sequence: CASSPRQTQETQYF. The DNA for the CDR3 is TGTGCCAGCTCCCCCCGACAGACCCAAGAGACCCAGTACTTC.

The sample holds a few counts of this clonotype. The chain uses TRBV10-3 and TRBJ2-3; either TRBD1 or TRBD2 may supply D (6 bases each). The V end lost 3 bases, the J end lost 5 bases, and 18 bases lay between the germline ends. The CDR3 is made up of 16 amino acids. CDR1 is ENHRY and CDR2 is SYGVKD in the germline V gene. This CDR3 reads CAISDWGRGGLDTQYF. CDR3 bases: TGTGCCATCAGTGATTGGGGCAGGGGAGGCTTAGATACGCAGTATTTT.

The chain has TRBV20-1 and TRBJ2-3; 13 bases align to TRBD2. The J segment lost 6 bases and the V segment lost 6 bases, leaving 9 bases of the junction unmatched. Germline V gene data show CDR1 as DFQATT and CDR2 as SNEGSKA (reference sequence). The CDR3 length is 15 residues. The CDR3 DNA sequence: TGCAGTGCGGCGGGACTAGCGGGGCACCAGGATACGCAGTATTTT. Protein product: CSAAGLAGHQDTQYF.

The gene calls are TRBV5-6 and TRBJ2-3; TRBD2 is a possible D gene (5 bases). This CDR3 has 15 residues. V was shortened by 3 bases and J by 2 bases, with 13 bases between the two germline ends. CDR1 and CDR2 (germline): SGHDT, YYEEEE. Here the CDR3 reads CASSSLAWYTDTQYF. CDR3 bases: TGTGCCAGCAGCTCGCTAGCATGGTACACAGATACGCAGTATTTT.

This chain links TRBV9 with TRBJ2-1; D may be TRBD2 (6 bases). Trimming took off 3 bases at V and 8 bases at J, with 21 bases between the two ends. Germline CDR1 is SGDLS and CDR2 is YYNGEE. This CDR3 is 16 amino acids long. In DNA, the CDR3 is TGTGCCAGCAGCGCCCTGGGACGGGAGTATTCTCATGAGCAGTTCTTC. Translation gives CASSALGREYSHEQFF. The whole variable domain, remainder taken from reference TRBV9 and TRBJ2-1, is DSGVTQTPKHLITATGQRVTLRCSPRSGDLSVYWYQQSLDQGLQFLIQYYNGEERAKGNILERFSAQQFPDLHSELNLSSLELGDSALYFCASSALGREYSHEQFFGPGTRLTVL.

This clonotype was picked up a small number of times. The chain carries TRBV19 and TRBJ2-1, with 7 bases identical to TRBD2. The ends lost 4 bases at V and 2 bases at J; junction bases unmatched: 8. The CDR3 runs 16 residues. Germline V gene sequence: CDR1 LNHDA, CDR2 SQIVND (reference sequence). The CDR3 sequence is CASSKTAGVTYNEQFF. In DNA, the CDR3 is TGTGCCAGTAGTAAAACGGCGGGAGTTACCTACAATGAGCAGTTCTTC.

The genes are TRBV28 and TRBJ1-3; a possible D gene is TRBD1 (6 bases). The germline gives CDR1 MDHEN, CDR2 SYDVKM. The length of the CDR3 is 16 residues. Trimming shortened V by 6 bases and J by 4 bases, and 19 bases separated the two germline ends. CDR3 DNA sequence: TGTGCCAGCAGCCTCTGGGGGCCAGGGACCGGAAACACCATATATTTT. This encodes CASSLWGPGTGNTIYF.

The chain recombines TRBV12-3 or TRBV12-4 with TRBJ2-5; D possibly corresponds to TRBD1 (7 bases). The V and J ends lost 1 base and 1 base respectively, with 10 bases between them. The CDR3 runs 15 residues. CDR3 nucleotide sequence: TGTGCCAGCAGTTTAGGCCAGGGGGGCCAAGAGACCCAGTACTTC. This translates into CASSLGQGGQETQYF.

The CDR3 spells CASSKKRGKGEQYF. The CDR3 DNA reads as TGTGCCAGCAGCAAGAAAAGGGGGAAAGGCGAGCAGTACTTC. The J gene is TRBJ2-7, the V gene TRBV21-1; the table's D call, TRBD1, was not checked against the DNA. TRBV21-1 is assigned pseudogene status. The CDR3 is made up of 14 amino acids.